What follows is one T cell receptor beta chain and its context. Its target is unknown. The CDR3 covers 12 residues. Germline V lookup: CDR1 SGHTA, CDR2 FQGNSA. V lost 5 bases and J 7 bases, leaving 9 bases between the germline ends. The sample originates from a study of radiation and T cells in renal cell carcinoma. Data came from immunoSEQ multiplex PCR; TCRdb stores just in-frame clones and leaves some out. The table shows some 150,000 clones, with approximately 86% occurring only once. The study's findings and limits: Pretreatment tumor biopsies were lacking, so baseline clonotypes are unknown.

Time point noted: blood 4 weeks post-SBRT, at nephrectomy. Treatment specified: 15 Gy SBRT to primary tumor, nephrectomy 4 weeks later. Nephrectomy followed 15 Gy stereotactic body radiation by 4 weeks. This renal cell carcinoma was of the clear cell type. This material consisted of blood, taken from a patient whose treatment included radiotherapy and nephrectomy. V and J are TRBV7-2 and TRBJ2-1, with D uncertain. The origin of this receptor is a woman aged 45-65 years with renal cell carcinoma. The CDR3 here is CASSRTENEQFF. CDR3 DNA sequence: TGTGCCAGCAGCCGGACGGAGAATGAGCAGTTCTTC.